The 30 T cell receptor beta chains below were found in one sample sequenced in a study of PD-1 blockade in classical Hodgkin lymphoma. Only in-frame clones appear in the TCRdb table, and some are missing; sequencing was by immunoSEQ multiplex PCR. The repertoire consists of tens of thousands of clones, with approximately 94% occurring once and the leading ten covering around 8%. The time point here: cycle 4 day 1 (C4D1), after five to seven weeks of nivolumab. Every one of the patients relapsed after autologous stem cell transplantation (brentuximab vedotin exposure was variable). Sequenced here: peripheral blood mononuclear cells (PBMCs), sampled before the fourth cycle of nivolumab. The receptors were sampled from a human donor with classical Hodgkin lymphoma.

The chain has TRBV28 and TRBJ1-6; no clear D gene. Germline CDR1 reads MDHEN; CDR2 reads SYDVKM. This CDR3 contains 13 residues. Between the trimmed V and J ends, which lost 2 bases and 13 bases, there was a span of 12 bases. The CDR3 DNA sequence: TGTGCCAGCAGTTTAGGGAGCCCTTCCCCCCTCCACTTT. This sequence encodes CASSLGSPSPLHF.

The V gene is TRBV28, the J gene TRBJ2-3; D tentatively fits TRBD1 or TRBD2 (5 bases each). The V end was cut by 9 bases, the J end by 0 bases, with 16 bases between. The CDR3 has 15 residues. Germline loops: CDR1 MDHEN, CDR2 SYDVKM. The CDR3 loop reads CASLRGRPSTDTQYF. The CDR3 DNA reads TGTGCCAGTCTTCGGGGCCGTCCTAGCACAGATACGCAGTATTTT.

This sequence joins TRBV6-1 and TRBJ2-1, with a weak D call TRBD1 (5 bases). The CDR3 is 15 residues long. CDR1 is MNHNS, CDR2 SASEGT, per germline. The germline V and J ends were trimmed by 4 bases and 3 bases, with 13 bases remaining between them. The CDR3 sequence: CASSGGARVYNEQFF. The CDR3, as DNA: TGTGCCAGCAGTGGGGGCGCCAGGGTCTACAATGAGCAGTTCTTC.

The chain recombines TRBV2 with TRBJ2-3; tentatively, D is TRBD1 or TRBD2 (6 bases each). V was trimmed by 7 bases and J by 2 bases, leaving 22 bases between them. Germline V gene sequence: CDR1 SNHLY, CDR2 FYNNEI. There are 17 residues in the CDR3. The CDR3 region has the DNA TGTGCCAGCAACTCCGGGCTGGGGGGCAGGTCCACAGATACGCAGTATTTT. Protein sequence: CASNSGLGGRSTDTQYF.

The chain links TRBV6-1 to TRBJ1-2; the D gene is possibly TRBD1 (5 bases). V lost 4 bases and J lost 0, with 15 bases in between. CDR3 length: 16 amino acids. The V gene's germline CDR1 is MNHNS and CDR2 SASEGT. This CDR3 is CASSAALPGANYGYTF. Here the CDR3 DNA reads TGTGCCAGCAGTGCCGCTCTTCCGGGGGCTAACTATGGCTACACCTTC.

The rearrangement joins TRBV5-1 to TRBJ2-2; D tentatively fits TRBD1 or TRBD2 (5 bases each). The CDR3 has 15 amino acids. V dropped 3 bases and J dropped 0 bases, with 9 bases sitting between them. CDR1 is SGHRS and CDR2 is YFSETQ in the germline V gene. CDR3 region: CASSWTGPNTGELFF. DNA for the CDR3: TGCGCCAGCAGCTGGACGGGACCGAACACCGGGGAGCTGTTTTTT.

The chain employs TRBV21-1 and TRBJ1-4. TRBV21-1 is a pseudogene. The CDR3 length is 17 residues. The CDR3 DNA is TGTGCCAGCAGCAAATTGGGTGTTGGGGGAACTAATGAAAAACTGTTTTTT. This sequence encodes CASSKLGVGGTNEKLFF.

This clone appeared a single time. The V gene is TRBV7-8, the J gene TRBJ2-2; perhaps TRBD2 as D (6 bases). This CDR3 is 15 amino acids long. V dropped 2 bases and J dropped 4 bases, with 11 bases sitting between them. Per the germline V gene, CDR1 is SGHVS and CDR2 is FQNEAQ. CDR3 protein: CASSLNGGTTGELFF. CDR3 DNA sequence: TGTGCCAGCAGCTTAAATGGCGGGACCACCGGGGAGCTGTTTTTT.

The rearrangement links TRBV15 to TRBJ2-7; D unresolved. This CDR3 has 13 residues. Germline CDR1 LNHNV, CDR2 YYDKDF (reference sequence). Trimming removed 0 bases from V and 4 bases from J, with 7 bases in between. CDR3 in amino acids: CATSRDRIYEQYF. CDR3 coding DNA: TGTGCCACCAGCAGAGATCGAATATACGAGCAGTACTTC.

The rearrangement links TRBV6-1 to TRBJ2-7, with 7 bases matching TRBD1. The V and J ends lost 8 bases and 2 bases, in that order; junction bases with no gene match: 3. The germline V gene has CDR1 MNHNS and CDR2 SASEGT. This CDR3 comprises 12 residues. CDR3 region: CASRQGAYEQYF. CDR3 bases: TGTGCCAGCCGACAGGGAGCCTACGAGCAGTACTTC.

This clone was detected only once. V gene TRBV28 combines with J gene TRBJ1-2; a possible D gene is TRBD1 (5 bases). Trimming removed 8 bases at V and 5 bases at J, with 18 bases between. The CDR3 covers 14 residues. CDR1 is MDHEN and CDR2 is SYDVKM in the germline V gene. Here the CDR3 reads CASPRLGGRYGYTF. The CDR3 nucleotides read TGTGCCAGCCCCAGATTGGGGGGGAGGTATGGCTACACCTTC.

This chain joins TRBV6-1 and TRBJ2-1; TRBD1 is a possible D gene (6 bases). CDR1 is MNHNS, CDR2 SASEGT, per germline. V shed 6 bases and J shed 2 bases, with 11 bases lying between them. This CDR3 contains 14 residues. CDR3 in amino acids: CASSQGTTYNEQFF. DNA of the CDR3: TGTGCCAGCAGCCAGGGGACAACCTACAATGAGCAGTTCTTC.

Written as DNA, the CDR3 is TGTGCCAGCAGCCCCCGGGGCAGAAACACTGAAGCTTTCTTT. This sequence encodes CASSPRGRNTEAFF. The gene calls are TRBV7-9 and TRBJ1-1, with D possibly being TRBD1 (5 bases). CDR1 SEHNR and CDR2 FQNEAQ come from the germline V gene (reference sequence). The CDR3 totals 14 residues. V lost 5 bases and J 2 bases, leaving 12 bases between the germline ends.

The V gene is TRBV5-6, the J gene TRBJ1-2; D is perhaps TRBD1 (5 bases). This CDR3 region has 15 residues. In germline, CDR1 is SGHDT, CDR2 YYEEEE. Trimming left V 4 bases short and J 0 bases short, with 13 bases between. CDR3 nucleotides: TGTGCCAGCAGCGGAGACAGCGAAGCTAACTATGGCTACACCTTC. This gives the protein CASSGDSEANYGYTF.

This chain connects TRBV7-2 to TRBJ1-6; D is uncertain. This CDR3 has 13 residues. Trimming removed 7 bases at V and 14 bases at J, with 18 bases between. CDR1 SGHTA and CDR2 FQGNSA come from the germline V gene. The DNA of the CDR3 is TGTGCCAGCACCCAGCAGCCCCAGGTGGCCCTCCACTTT. Translating it yields CASTQQPQVALHF.

CDR3 DNA: TGTGCCAGCAGCTTTGGGCCCTACACCGGGGAGCTGTTTTTT. This translates into CASSFGPYTGELFF. The chain is built from TRBV11-2 and TRBJ2-2, with D uncertain. V shed 3 bases and J shed 3 bases, with 8 bases lying between them. Per germline, CDR1 SGHAT and CDR2 FQNNGV. The CDR3 is made up of 14 amino acids.

The CDR3 DNA is TGTGCCTGGAGTAGACGACCGGGACAGGTCTACTACGAGCAGTACTTC. It codes for CAWSRRPGQVYYEQYF. The rearrangement links TRBV30 to TRBJ2-7, with 8 bases lining up with TRBD1. CDR1 and CDR2 from the germline V gene are GTSNPN and SVGIG (reference sequence). Trimming at V came to 2 bases and at J to 3 bases, leaving 12 bases not matched to a gene. The CDR3 is 16 residues long.

The chain is built from TRBV28 and TRBJ2-7; TRBD1 is a possible D gene (7 bases). The germline gives CDR1 MDHEN, CDR2 SYDVKM. The V gene lost 5 bases and the J gene lost 4 bases, with 24 bases spanning the gap. The CDR3 is 17 residues long. Written as DNA, the CDR3 is TGTGCCAGCAGTACCCCAACCCGCCAGGGGGGCCGATACGAGCAGTACTTC. Protein: CASSTPTRQGGRYEQYF.

The chain links TRBV6-6 to TRBJ2-7; 7 positions agree with TRBD2. Losses at the gene ends were 6 bases for V and 6 bases for J; bases not matched to a gene: 5. The CDR3 spans 12 residues. Germline V gene data show CDR1 as MNHNY and CDR2 as SVGAGI (reference sequence). In nucleotides, the CDR3 is TGTGCCAGCAGCCCCCCGGGGGGCGAGCAGTACTTC. This encodes CASSPPGGEQYF.

V is TRBV27 and J is TRBJ2-3; D remains ambiguous. CDR3 length: 13 residues. The ends were cut back, 3 bases at V and 1 base at J, with 5 bases in the middle. The germline gives CDR1 MNHEY, CDR2 SMNVEV (reference sequence). The CDR3 is CASSFSGTDTQYF. CDR3 bases: TGTGCCAGCAGTTTTTCCGGCACAGATACGCAGTATTTT.

The J gene is TRBJ2-2, the V gene TRBV2, with D uncertain. Trimming stripped 2 bases from V and 0 bases from J, with 16 bases between. The CDR3 is made up of 18 amino acids. Germline V gene lookup returns CDR1 SNHLY and CDR2 FYNNEI. For the CDR3, the DNA is TGTGCCAGCAGTGAAAAGGGTATTCAAGTGGCGAACACCGGGGAGCTGTTTTTT. Protein sequence: CASSEKGIQVANTGELFF.

This chain uses TRBV18 with TRBJ2-5; the D is unclear. Trimming cost V 2 bases and J 2 bases, with 9 bases left between them. This CDR3 is built from 14 residues. Looked up from germline, CDR1 is KGHSH and CDR2 is LQKENI. The CDR3, as DNA: TGTGCCAGCTCACCAGTAGGGAATCAAGAGACCCAGTACTTC. The encoded protein is CASSPVGNQETQYF.

This chain uses TRBV9 with TRBJ2-1, with D perhaps matching TRBD1 (7 bases). V was pared by 0 bases and J by 10 bases, with 23 bases between. The CDR3 totals 17 residues. Germline V CDR1 and CDR2: SGDLS, YYNGEE. CDR3 region: CASSVEGGGTEVWEQFF. As DNA, the CDR3 is TGTGCCAGCAGCGTAGAAGGGGGCGGGACGGAAGTGTGGGAGCAGTTCTTC.

The CDR3 region has the DNA TGTGCCAGCAGGTCAGGGGGCGAGCAGTACTTC. This encodes CASRSGGEQYF. V gene TRBV6-5 combines with J gene TRBJ2-7; 7 positions agree with TRBD1. J was trimmed by 6 bases and V by 6 bases; bases with no gene match: 2. The CDR3 is 11 amino acids. Germline values: CDR1 MNHEY, CDR2 SVGAGI.

This chain links TRBV7-9 with TRBJ2-5, with a weak D call TRBD1 (6 bases). This CDR3 region has 12 residues. In germline, CDR1 is SEHNR, CDR2 FQNEAQ (reference sequence). With 2 bases removed from V and 5 bases from J, the gap between germline ends came to 6 bases. The CDR3 region is CASSLRGETQYF. DNA of the CDR3: TGTGCCAGCAGCTTAAGGGGGGAGACCCAGTACTTC.

The CDR3 is CASSQGGAGEYNEQFF. The CDR3 DNA sequence: TGCGCCAGCAGCCAAGGGGGAGCGGGAGAGTACAATGAGCAGTTCTTC. The chain couples TRBV4-1 to TRBJ2-1, with 8 nucleotides matching TRBD2. The CDR3 is 16 residues long. CDR1 MGHRA and CDR2 YSYEKL come from the germline V gene. The J segment lost 4 bases and the V segment lost 1 base, leaving 6 bases of the junction unmatched.

This clone came up once. This chain uses TRBV25-1 with TRBJ2-1; no clear D. V was clipped by 3 bases and J by 6 bases, with 12 bases between them. Per germline, CDR1 MGHDK and CDR2 SYGVNS. The CDR3 spans 14 residues. As DNA, the CDR3 is TGTGCCAGCAGTGATAGGGCGAGACGCAATGAGCAGTTCTTC. Protein sequence: CASSDRARRNEQFF.

This clone was seen just once. This chain connects TRBV11-1 to TRBJ2-1; TRBD2 aligns across 7 bases. CDR1 and CDR2 (germline): SGHAT, FQDESV (reference sequence). This CDR3 comprises 14 residues. V lost 5 bases to trimming and J lost 8 bases; unmatched junction nucleotides: 9. The CDR3 sequence: CASSHAGEGDEQFF. Here the CDR3 DNA reads TGTGCCAGCAGCCACGCTGGGGAGGGTGATGAGCAGTTCTTC.

Only one count was recorded for this clone. The chain employs TRBV20-1 and TRBJ2-5; D gene unclear. The CDR3 loop spans 10 amino acids. Germline V gives CDR1 DFQATT, CDR2 SNEGSKA (reference sequence). Trimming took off 4 bases at V and 3 bases at J, with 3 bases between the two ends. Here the CDR3 DNA reads TGCAGTGCTACCGAAGAGACCCAGTACTTC. Translation gives CSATEETQYF.

CDR3 protein: CASSRDHQETQYF. The CDR3 DNA reads TGCGCCAGCAGTCGGGACCACCAAGAGACCCAGTACTTC. V usage is TRBV5-1 and J usage is TRBJ2-5, with D perhaps given as TRBD1 or TRBD2 (5 bases each). This CDR3 has 13 amino acids. Trimming removed 5 bases at V and 0 bases at J, with 8 bases between. CDR1 and CDR2 (germline): SGHRS, YFSETQ.